What follows are 17 T cell receptor beta chains derived from one specimen sequenced in a study of siplizumab effects on memory and regulatory T cells. Here immunoSEQ multiplex PCR was the method, and the copy in TCRdb shows in-frame clones only, minus some. The sample lists some 65,000 clones; 75% to 90% were seen once. The specimen sequenced was Tregs sorted from blood. These receptors were collected from a human donor in good health.

The chain recombines TRBV29-1 with TRBJ2-5; TRBD1 matches 9 bases. The CDR3 is 16 amino acids. After removal of 5 bases from V and 5 bases from J, the junction contained 15 bases not matched to a gene. CDR1 and CDR2 (germline): SQVTM, ANQGSEA. CDR3 DNA sequence: TGCAGCGTTCAACTGCGGGGCGGGACAGGGAAGGAGACCCAGTACTTC. It encodes CSVQLRGGTGKETQYF. The full variable domain, with the rest looked up from reference TRBV29-1 and TRBJ2-5, is SAVISQKPSRDICQRGTSLTIQCQVDSQVTMMFWYRQQPGQSLTLIATANQGSEATYESGFVIDKFPISRPNLTFSTLTVSNMSPEDSSIYLCSVQLRGGTGKETQYFGPGTRLLVL.

The chain carries TRBV27 and TRBJ2-1; 12 bases fit TRBD2. V lost 3 bases to trimming and J lost 4 bases; unmatched junction nucleotides: 4. The CDR3 consists of 16 residues. Germline CDR1 and CDR2: MNHEY and SMNVEV (reference sequence). The CDR3 sequence: CASSFSLAGGYNEQFF. CDR3 bases: TGTGCCAGCAGTTTTTCCCTAGCGGGAGGGTACAATGAGCAGTTCTTC.

V and J are TRBV7-2 and TRBJ1-2; a weak D match, TRBD1 (5 bases). Germline V gene sequence: CDR1 SGHTA, CDR2 FQGNSA. V shed 2 bases and J shed 7 bases, with 14 bases lying between them. This CDR3 contains 14 residues. The DNA of the CDR3 is TGTGCCAGCAGCTTAAGAGGCAGGGTTTCTGGCTACACCTTC. It codes for CASSLRGRVSGYTF.

The V gene is TRBV6-6, the J gene TRBJ1-1; D unresolved. CDR3 length: 12 residues. The V and J ends lost 2 bases and 7 bases respectively, with 8 bases between them. Germline V gene sequence: CDR1 MNHNY, CDR2 SVGAGI (reference sequence). The CDR3 reads CASSYQPGEAFF. For the CDR3, the DNA is TGTGCCAGCAGTTACCAGCCGGGTGAAGCTTTCTTT.

The V and J genes are TRBV7-3 and TRBJ2-7; 7 bases agree with TRBD2. The V segment lost 5 bases and the J segment 5 bases; nucleotides outside the gene matches: 15. This CDR3 region has 16 residues. Germline V CDR1 and CDR2: SGHTA, FQGTGA. The CDR3 bases are TGTGCCAGCAGCCCGAATCCGGGACTACCAATCCACGAGCAGTACTTC. It is translated as CASSPNPGLPIHEQYF. The entire variable domain, with the rest obtained from reference TRBV7-3 and TRBJ2-7, is as follows: GAGVSQTPSNKVTEKGKYVELRCDPISGHTALYWYRQSLGQGPEFLIYFQGTGAADDSGLPNDRFFAVRPEGSVSTLKIQRTERGDSAVYLCASSPNPGLPIHEQYFGPGTRLTVT.

The chain has TRBV5-1 and TRBJ2-1; TRBD1 might be the D (7 bases). Germline CDR1 is SGHRS and CDR2 is YFSETQ. The CDR3 is 16 amino acids. V was cut by 1 base and J by 5 bases, with 16 bases left in between. The CDR3 nucleotides are TGCGCCAGCAGCTTGAATAGGGGGCGCGGGAACAATGAGCAGTTCTTC. It encodes CASSLNRGRGNNEQFF.

The rearrangement uses TRBV5-1 and TRBJ1-2, with 7 positions matching TRBD1. Per germline, CDR1 SGHRS and CDR2 YFSETQ. Trimming at V came to 0 bases and at J to 2 bases, leaving 4 bases not matched to a gene. The CDR3 runs 15 residues. This CDR3 reads CASSLEETGNYGYTF. DNA of the CDR3: TGCGCCAGCAGCTTGGAGGAGACAGGGAACTATGGCTACACCTTC.

The CDR3, as DNA: TGTGCCAGCAGTCCCGCCGGGACAGCTAATTCACCCCTCCACTTT. This sequence encodes CASSPAGTANSPLHF. The chain is built from TRBV27 and TRBJ1-6; 7 positions agree with TRBD1. CDR3 length: 15 amino acids. The germline CDR1 and CDR2 sequences are MNHEY and SMNVEV (reference sequence). J was trimmed by 6 bases and V by 5 bases; bases with no gene match: 7.

The chain has TRBV5-1 and TRBJ2-1; D remains unclear. Germline V CDR1 and CDR2: SGHRS, YFSETQ. Trimming removed 0 bases at V and 6 bases at J, with 7 bases between. This CDR3 contains 13 residues. The CDR3 nucleotides read TGCGCCAGCAGCTTGGGTATTTTCAATGAGCAGTTCTTC. It encodes CASSLGIFNEQFF.

This clone is medium-sized in the sample. This chain joins TRBV4-1 and TRBJ2-1; TRBD2 matches 7 bases. Unmatched junction bases numbered 4, after V lost 1 base and J lost 7 bases. The CDR3 sequence is 14 residues long. In germline, CDR1 is MGHRA, CDR2 YSYEKL. The CDR3 region has the DNA TGCGCCAGCAGCCAAGGCTTGCGGGGGAATGAGCAGTTCTTC. It encodes CASSQGLRGNEQFF.

V is TRBV10-2 and J is TRBJ1-5; TRBD1 matches at 9 bases. CDR1 is WSHSY and CDR2 is SAAADI in the germline V gene. J lost 7 bases, V lost 7 bases, and 8 bases had no gene match. This CDR3 is 14 amino acids long. CDR3 in amino acids: CASKQTGGGQPQHF. The CDR3 DNA is TGCGCCAGCAAGCAGACAGGGGGAGGGCAGCCCCAGCATTTT.

The V call is TRBV18, the J call TRBJ1-5, with D maybe TRBD1 (5 bases). Germline V gene data show CDR1 as KGHSH and CDR2 as LQKENI. The germline V and J ends were trimmed by 3 bases and 5 bases, with 8 bases remaining between them. The CDR3 has 13 amino acids. CDR3 protein: CASSPTADQPQHF. For the CDR3, the DNA is TGTGCCAGCTCACCGACAGCCGATCAGCCCCAGCATTTT.

A few counts support this clone. The rearrangement uses TRBV13 and TRBJ2-3; 8 bases align to TRBD2. The CDR3 extends over 20 amino acids. The V and J ends lost 2 bases and 4 bases, in that order; junction bases with no gene match: 20. Germline V gene sequence: CDR1 PRHDT, CDR2 FYEKMQ (reference sequence). The CDR3 nucleotides are TGTGCCAGCAGCTTAACACAGGGAATTTTTGAAGCGGGAGCCCCAGATACGCAGTATTTT. Its translation: CASSLTQGIFEAGAPDTQYF.

The chain has TRBV5-6 and TRBJ1-1; D remains ambiguous. The CDR3 runs to 16 residues. Deletions cut 1 base from V and 0 bases from J, with 13 bases between. Germline V gives CDR1 SGHDT, CDR2 YYEEEE. The CDR3 sequence is CASSLLAPGLNTEAFF. CDR3 nucleotide sequence: TGTGCCAGCAGCTTGTTGGCGCCAGGTCTGAACACTGAAGCTTTCTTT.

V usage is TRBV12-1 and J usage is TRBJ2-3. TRBV12-1 corresponds to a pseudogene. This CDR3 comprises 19 residues. In nucleotides, the CDR3 is TGTGCCAGCAGCTTTGGTCTCCGTTGGGTGTGGGGAAACACAGATACGCAGTATTTT. It specifies CASSFGLRWVWGNTDTQYF.

The chain uses TRBV2 and TRBJ1-1; 8 bases agree with TRBD1. Germline CDR1 and CDR2: SNHLY and FYNNEI. CDR3 length: 14 amino acids. Losses at the gene ends were 10 bases for V and 0 bases for J; bases not matched to a gene: 7. As DNA, the CDR3 is TGTGCCATCCAGGGGGCGGGGGTGAACACTGAAGCTTTCTTT. Its translation: CAIQGAGVNTEAFF.

The chain carries TRBV29-1 and TRBJ2-1; 8 bases are a match to TRBD1. Germline CDR1 SQVTM, CDR2 ANQGSEA. The CDR3 is made up of 14 amino acids. V lost 5 bases to trimming and J lost 8 bases; unmatched junction nucleotides: 11. As DNA, the CDR3 is TGCAGCGTTAAAGCAGGGGGCAAAGCGTATGAGCAGTTCTTC. It is translated as CSVKAGGKAYEQFF.